These 32 T cell receptor beta chains were all obtained from the same sample, sequenced in a study of blood T cell repertoires in COVID-19. Using immunoSEQ multiplex PCR, the repertoire was profiled, and TCRdb retains in-frame clones only, with some absent. The table has some 93,000 clones, roughly 79% seen once. The source material was peripheral blood. These receptors were obtained from a man in his 70s with acute or convalescent COVID-19.

The rearrangement joins TRBV30 to TRBJ1-6; no clear D gene. CDR1 is GTSNPN, CDR2 SVGIG, per germline (reference sequence). The CDR3 extends over 13 amino acids. Trimming pared 5 bases from V and 5 bases from J, leaving 10 bases between. In nucleotides, the CDR3 is TGTGCCTGGGACGGTCCGCATAATTCACCCCTCCACTTT. This encodes CAWDGPHNSPLHF.

The chain combines TRBV19 with TRBJ1-2; TRBD1 aligns across 11 bases. The CDR3 covers 15 residues. Germline V gene data show CDR1 as LNHDA and CDR2 as SQIVND (reference sequence). Germline trimming cut 5 bases from V and 6 bases from J; bases unmatched to any gene: 8. As DNA, the CDR3 is TGTGCCAGTAGTCCCAGTTGGACAGGGGGCAATGGCTACACCTTC. This translates into CASSPSWTGGNGYTF.

The genes are TRBV30 and TRBJ2-2; no clear D gene. Germline values: CDR1 GTSNPN, CDR2 SVGIG (reference sequence). Trimming cost V 0 bases and J 6 bases, with 11 bases left between them. This CDR3 spans 14 amino acids. The CDR3 DNA sequence: TGTGCCTGGAGTGTCGAGGTGAAGGCCGGGGAGCTGTTTTTT. This codes for CAWSVEVKAGELFF. The complete variable domain, with remaining parts taken from reference TRBV30 and TRBJ2-2, reads SQTIHQWPATLVQPVGSPLSLECTVEGTSNPNLYWYRQAAGRGLQLLFYSVGIGQISSEVPQNLSASRPQDRQFILSSKKLLLSDSGFYLCAWSVEVKAGELFFGEGSRLTVL.

This clone was observed a single time. The rearrangement links TRBV13 to TRBJ2-7; 11 bases map to TRBD2. The trim removed 5 bases at V and 5 bases at J, leaving 8 bases unmatched. The CDR3 loop spans 15 amino acids. Germline values: CDR1 PRHDT, CDR2 FYEKMQ (reference sequence). The CDR3 here is CASSPNIAGGNEQYF. In nucleotides, the CDR3 is TGTGCCAGCAGCCCCAATATAGCGGGAGGGAACGAGCAGTACTTC.

In this sample, this clone turned up a few times. The rearrangement uses TRBV4-1 and TRBJ1-2; 7 bases match TRBD1. With 4 bases clipped from V and 6 bases from J, the junction kept 11 bases outside the gene matches. Looked up from germline, CDR1 is MGHRA and CDR2 is YSYEKL. The CDR3 has 15 residues. Here the CDR3 DNA reads TGCGCCAGCAGCCTCTCACCTAATACAGGGGATGGCTACACCTTC. Translation: CASSLSPNTGDGYTF.

By share of the sample, this clone is large. The chain links TRBV7-9 to TRBJ1-3; no clear D. Between the trimmed V and J ends, which lost 4 bases and 2 bases, there was a span of 12 bases. CDR3 length: 15 residues. The V gene's germline CDR1 is SEHNR and CDR2 FQNEAQ (reference sequence). The CDR3 spells CASSSGSVAGNTIYF. As DNA, the CDR3 is TGTGCCAGCAGCTCGGGGAGTGTGGCTGGAAACACCATATATTTT.

The chain combines TRBV4-1 with TRBJ1-4, with D possibly matching TRBD1 (5 bases). The CDR3 totals 16 residues. Germline CDR1 is MGHRA and CDR2 is YSYEKL. Trimming stripped 1 base from V and 5 bases from J, with 14 bases between. CDR3 protein: CASSQVGRQKNEKLFF. Written as DNA, the CDR3 is TGCGCCAGCAGCCAAGTTGGTCGACAGAAAAATGAAAAACTGTTTTTT.

This chain connects TRBV28 to TRBJ1-2, with 7 bases fitting TRBD1. The CDR3 extends over 12 amino acids. Germline trimming cut 6 bases from V and 7 bases from J; bases unmatched to any gene: 5. CDR1 MDHEN and CDR2 SYDVKM come from the germline V gene. For the CDR3, the DNA is TGTGCCAGCAGCATACAGGGGCTTGGCTACACCTTC. This codes for CASSIQGLGYTF.

The chain combines TRBV18 with TRBJ1-6; D is unclear. The CDR3 covers 17 residues. With 5 bases removed from V and 0 bases from J, the gap between germline ends came to 14 bases. CDR1 KGHSH and CDR2 LQKENI come from the germline V gene. CDR3 region: CASSERSSGSYNSPLHF. CDR3 coding DNA: TGTGCCAGCTCAGAACGGAGTAGCGGCTCCTATAATTCACCCCTCCACTTT.

This chain uses TRBV7-8 with TRBJ1-3; D is perhaps TRBD1 (5 bases). The CDR3 spans 16 residues. The germline V and J ends were trimmed by 1 base and 4 bases, with 14 bases remaining between them. Germline assignment: CDR1 SGHVS and CDR2 FQNEAQ. CDR3 residues: CASSLGQTLSGNTIYF. The CDR3 nucleotides read TGTGCCAGCAGCTTAGGACAGACCCTCTCCGGAAACACCATATATTTT.

The genes are TRBV7-9 and TRBJ2-2; a possible D gene is TRBD1 (5 bases). V lost 2 bases, J lost 5 bases, and 6 bases lay in between. The germline CDR1 and CDR2 sequences are SEHNR and FQNEAQ (reference sequence). This CDR3 contains 13 residues. Here the CDR3 DNA reads TGTGCCAGCAGCTTATCAGGGACCGGGGAGCTGTTTTTT. Its translation: CASSLSGTGELFF.

The chain uses TRBV11-2 and TRBJ2-1; D gene uncertain. Germline V CDR1 and CDR2: SGHAT, FQNNGV. V lost 1 base to trimming and J lost 4 bases, with 8 bases between them. The CDR3 runs 14 residues. CDR3 sequence reads: CASSLAGLYNEQFF. As DNA, the CDR3 is TGTGCCAGCAGCTTAGCTGGCTTATACAATGAGCAGTTCTTC.

V gene TRBV28 combines with J gene TRBJ1-1; D not certain. The CDR3 runs 14 residues. Trimming took off 10 bases at V and 4 bases at J, with 19 bases between the two ends. Per germline, CDR1 MDHEN and CDR2 SYDVKM. The CDR3 region has the DNA TGTGCCACAGGACTAGGGTCAACGGGCACTGAAGCTTTCTTT. Translated: CATGLGSTGTEAFF.

The CDR3: CASSRGMNTEAFF. CDR3 sequence (DNA): TGTGCCAGTTCCAGGGGGATGAACACTGAAGCTTTCTTT. The chain uses TRBV7-2 and TRBJ1-1; 7 bases match TRBD1. Germline V gene sequence: CDR1 SGHTA, CDR2 FQGNSA. J lost 0 bases, V lost 9 bases, and 4 bases had no gene match. This CDR3 spans 13 amino acids.

The chain uses TRBV7-2 and TRBJ1-6, with TRBD1 as a possible D gene (6 bases). Germline V CDR1 and CDR2: SGHTA, FQGNSA. V lost 7 bases, J lost 9 bases, and 16 bases lay in between. The CDR3 is 14 residues long. CDR3 loop: CASNLLRGFSPLHF. DNA for the CDR3: TGTGCCAGCAACCTGCTTAGGGGGTTTTCACCCCTCCACTTT.

This chain uses TRBV7-2 with TRBJ1-2; D possibly corresponds to TRBD1 (6 bases). V was trimmed by 5 bases and J by 6 bases, leaving 19 bases between them. The CDR3 runs 15 residues. The germline CDR1 and CDR2 sequences are SGHTA and FQGNSA. The chain's CDR3 is CASSAGTFGVNGYTF. The DNA for the CDR3 is TGTGCCAGCAGCGCTGGGACATTCGGTGTTAATGGCTACACCTTC.

The rearrangement uses TRBV28 and TRBJ1-2; TRBD1 aligns across 8 bases. The V segment lost 1 base and the J segment 6 bases; nucleotides outside the gene matches: 7. The CDR3 extends over 15 amino acids. The germline gives CDR1 MDHEN, CDR2 SYDVKM. CDR3 loop: CASSLLSPGGNGYTF. CDR3 in DNA: TGTGCCAGCAGTTTATTGAGTCCAGGGGGCAATGGCTACACCTTC.

This clone was counted between two and nine times. The rearrangement uses TRBV29-1 and TRBJ2-1; the D gene is possibly TRBD2 (5 bases). The V gene's germline CDR1 is SQVTM and CDR2 ANQGSEA. The CDR3 runs to 12 residues. V was trimmed by 5 bases and J by 7 bases, leaving 12 bases between them. The CDR3 bases are TGCAGCGTTCGTGGGAGACGTAATGAGCAGTTCTTC. This sequence encodes CSVRGRRNEQFF.

The chain joins TRBV6-2 or TRBV6-3 to TRBJ2-1, with D possibly TRBD2 on 6 matching bases. The V gene's germline CDR1 is MNHEY and CDR2 SVGEGT. The CDR3 runs to 16 residues. The germline V and J ends were trimmed by 6 bases and 0 bases, with 15 bases remaining between them. CDR3 loop: CASSDRRGSSYNEQFF. The CDR3 DNA follows: TGTGCCAGCAGCGACCGGCGGGGTAGCTCCTACAATGAGCAGTTCTTC.

This chain links TRBV11-3 with TRBJ2-2; 8 nucleotides agree with TRBD1. V shed 8 bases, J shed 2 bases, and the junction held 4 bases outside the gene matches. Germline V lookup: CDR1 SGHNT, CDR2 YENEEA. The length of the CDR3 is 14 residues. The CDR3 DNA sequence: TGTGCCAGCCGGACAGGGCCTAACACCGGGGAGCTGTTTTTT. It yields the protein CASRTGPNTGELFF.

In its sample, this clone was seen once. This chain links TRBV6-6 with TRBJ2-2, with 12 nucleotides matching TRBD2. The CDR3 loop spans 17 amino acids. The germline V gene encodes CDR1 MNHNY and CDR2 SVGAGI (reference sequence). Trimming cost V 5 bases and J 0 bases; bases outside gene matches: 4. The CDR3 is CASSLLAGGSNTGELFF. The CDR3 coding sequence is TGTGCCAGCAGTCTACTAGCGGGGGGCTCGAACACCGGGGAGCTGTTTTTT.

The chain recombines TRBV7-8 with TRBJ1-5; unclear D gene. Looked up from germline, CDR1 is SGHVS and CDR2 is FQNEAQ. Trimming took off 3 bases at V and 4 bases at J, with 7 bases between the two ends. This CDR3 comprises 13 residues. The CDR3 here is CASSFISNQPQHF. CDR3 DNA: TGTGCCAGCAGCTTCATCAGTAATCAGCCCCAGCATTTT.

The chain couples TRBV24-1 to TRBJ2-5, with TRBD2 identical over 7 bases. With V trimmed by 4 bases and J by 5 bases, 12 bases remained unmatched. The CDR3 consists of 16 residues. CDR1 and CDR2 (germline): KGHDR, SFDVKD. The CDR3 DNA reads TGTGCCACCAGTGACCGTTTGGCGGGAGCTTGGGAGACCCAGTACTTC. This encodes CATSDRLAGAWETQYF.

The chain joins TRBV4-3 to TRBJ2-5, with 14 nucleotides matching TRBD2. Trimming removed 1 base from V and 4 bases from J; junction bases left unmatched: 5. Germline CDR1 LGHNA, CDR2 YSLEER. This CDR3 spans 17 amino acids. The CDR3 DNA is TGCGCCAGCAGCCAAGTTGGGACTAGCGGGAGCACAGAGACCCAGTACTTC. Amino acids: CASSQVGTSGSTETQYF.

This chain connects TRBV30 to TRBJ1-2, with 7 nucleotides matching TRBD1. The CDR3 consists of 13 residues. Germline V gene lookup returns CDR1 GTSNPN and CDR2 SVGIG (reference sequence). Trimming cost V 8 bases and J 4 bases; bases outside gene matches: 10. CDR3 bases: TGTGCCAGTCGGCCGACAGGGCTCTATGGCTACACCTTC. This sequence encodes CASRPTGLYGYTF.

This chain links TRBV28 with TRBJ1-2; D might be TRBD1 (5 bases). The CDR3 consists of 16 residues. The V end lost 7 bases, the J end lost 3 bases, and 21 bases lay between the germline ends. Looked up from germline, CDR1 is MDHEN and CDR2 is SYDVKM. Here the CDR3 DNA reads TGTGCCAGCACGAATACGGGCGGGGGACCTCACTATGGCTACACCTTC. Protein product: CASTNTGGGPHYGYTF.

Only a few counts were recorded for this clone. This sequence joins TRBV19 and TRBJ1-5; 7 nucleotides match TRBD1. This CDR3 has 17 residues. CDR1 and CDR2 (germline): LNHDA, SQIVND (reference sequence). V shed 3 bases and J 0 bases; nucleotides not matched to a gene: 8. In DNA, the CDR3 is TGTGCCAGTAGTATCACGGGACAGTATTATAGCAATCAGCCCCAGCATTTT. The encoded protein is CASSITGQYYSNQPQHF.

The chain has TRBV11-1 and TRBJ2-1; 7 nucleotides match TRBD2. Germline lookup yields CDR1 SGHAT and CDR2 FQDESV (reference sequence). CDR3 length: 15 residues. V lost 1 base and J lost 4; bases outside the gene matches: 4. The CDR3 here is CASSLGAGVYNEQFF. CDR3 in DNA: TGTGCCAGCAGCTTAGGGGCGGGGGTTTACAATGAGCAGTTCTTC.

CDR3 coding DNA: TGCGCCAGCAGCCAAGAACCTCGACTACGTTTTAACGATGAGCAGTTCTTC. Protein sequence: CASSQEPRLRFNDEQFF. This chain connects TRBV4-1 to TRBJ2-1, with D perhaps matching TRBD2 (5 bases). The germline gives CDR1 MGHRA, CDR2 YSYEKL. The CDR3 runs to 17 residues. The V end lost 0 bases, the J end lost 8 bases, and 20 bases lay between the germline ends.

This rearrangement joins TRBV2 to TRBJ1-2; D might be TRBD1 (5 bases). The V end was cut by 7 bases, the J end by 2 bases, with 14 bases between. This CDR3 region has 14 residues. CDR1 and CDR2 from the germline V gene are SNHLY and FYNNEI. The CDR3 reads CASIPTVPNYGYTF. In nucleotides, the CDR3 is TGTGCCAGCATCCCGACAGTCCCAAACTATGGCTACACCTTC.

The V call is TRBV11-2, the J call TRBJ1-4, with 7 bases lining up with TRBD1. Germline assignment: CDR1 SGHAT and CDR2 FQNNGV. The CDR3 spans 14 residues. V was pared by 5 bases and J by 4 bases, with 4 bases of the junction left unmatched. CDR3 in DNA: TGTGCCAGCAGCCGGGGACAGCTTAATGAAAAACTGTTTTTT. This sequence encodes CASSRGQLNEKLFF.

The chain recombines TRBV4-2 with TRBJ2-5; the D is unclear. V dropped 2 bases and J dropped 4 bases, with 11 bases sitting between them. The CDR3 totals 14 residues. Per germline, CDR1 LGHNA and CDR2 YNFKEQ. CDR3 residues: CASSQFSHAETQYF. DNA of the CDR3: TGTGCCAGCAGCCAATTTAGTCACGCAGAGACCCAGTACTTC.